The T cell receptor beta chain described here comes from a study of CD8+ T cells in alopecia areata. General study findings and limits: Scalp sequencing also captures normal skin's resident alphabeta T cells. Lesional scalp, notably in alopecia totalis/universalis, had clonality above that of normal scalp.

cDNA serving as the sequencing template came from extracted, reverse transcribed RNA. Sequenced by immunoSEQ multiplex PCR; TCRdb stores in-frame clones only, minus some. Of 150,000 or so clones listed, 50% to 60% are singletons. PBMCs served as the source from which CD4+ and CD8+ T cells were sorted. A note on this clone: Its antigen is not known.

CDR3 length: 15 residues. Germline assignment: CDR1 ENHRY and CDR2 SYGVKD. The junction had 7 bases not matched to a gene; V was cut back by 6 bases and J by 0 bases. This TCR was recovered from a human donor in good health. Sequenced material: CD4+ T cells sorted from blood. J is TRBJ2-7 and V is TRBV10-3; TRBD2 matches at 8 bases. CDR3 DNA sequence: TGTGCCATCAGCCCTACTAGCGGATCCTCCTACGAGCAGTACTTC. Amino acid sequence: CAISPTSGSSYEQYF.